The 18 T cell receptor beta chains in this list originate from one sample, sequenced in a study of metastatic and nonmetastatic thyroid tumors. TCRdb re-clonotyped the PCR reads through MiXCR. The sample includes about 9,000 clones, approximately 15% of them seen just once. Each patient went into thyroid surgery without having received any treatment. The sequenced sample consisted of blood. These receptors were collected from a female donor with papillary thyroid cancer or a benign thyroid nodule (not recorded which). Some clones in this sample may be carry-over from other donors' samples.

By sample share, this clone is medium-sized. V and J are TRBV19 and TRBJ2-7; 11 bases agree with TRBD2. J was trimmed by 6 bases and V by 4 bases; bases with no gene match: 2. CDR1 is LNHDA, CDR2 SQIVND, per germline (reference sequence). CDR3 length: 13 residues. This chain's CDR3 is CASSTGTSGEQYF. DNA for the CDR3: TGTGCCAGTAGTACAGGGACTAGCGGCGAGCAGTACTTC.

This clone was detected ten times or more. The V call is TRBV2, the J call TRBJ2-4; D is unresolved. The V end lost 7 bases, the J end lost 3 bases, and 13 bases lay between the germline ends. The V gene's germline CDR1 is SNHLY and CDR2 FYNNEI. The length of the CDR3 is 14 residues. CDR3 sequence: CASKAEVGKNIQYF. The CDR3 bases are TGTGCCAGCAAGGCTGAGGTGGGCAAAAACATTCAGTACTTC.

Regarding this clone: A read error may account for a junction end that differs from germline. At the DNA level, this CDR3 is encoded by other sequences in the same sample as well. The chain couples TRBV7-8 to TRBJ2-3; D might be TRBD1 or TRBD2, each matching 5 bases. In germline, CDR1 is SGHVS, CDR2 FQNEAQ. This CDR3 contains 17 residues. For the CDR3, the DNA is TGTGCGAGCAGCTTAGTGCCTGACGGGGCTCCCGGTGATACGCAGTATTTT. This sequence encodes CASSLVPDGAPGDTQYF.

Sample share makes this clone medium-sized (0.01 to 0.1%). The CDR3 loop is CATRGPDTQYF. The CDR3 region has the DNA TGTGCCACCAGGGGTCCAGATACGCAGTATTTT. The chain is built from TRBV24-1 and TRBJ2-3, with D unresolved. The germline CDR1 and CDR2 sequences are KGHDR and SFDVKD. V shed 7 bases and J shed 4 bases, with 5 bases lying between them. CDR3 length equals 11 residues.

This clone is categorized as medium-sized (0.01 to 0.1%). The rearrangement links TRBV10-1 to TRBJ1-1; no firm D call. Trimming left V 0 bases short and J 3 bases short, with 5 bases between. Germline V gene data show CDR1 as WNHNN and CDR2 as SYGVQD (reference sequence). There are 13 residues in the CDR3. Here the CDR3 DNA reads TGCGCCAGCAGTGAGTCTCGGTACACTGAAGCTTTCTTT. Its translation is CASSESRYTEAFF.

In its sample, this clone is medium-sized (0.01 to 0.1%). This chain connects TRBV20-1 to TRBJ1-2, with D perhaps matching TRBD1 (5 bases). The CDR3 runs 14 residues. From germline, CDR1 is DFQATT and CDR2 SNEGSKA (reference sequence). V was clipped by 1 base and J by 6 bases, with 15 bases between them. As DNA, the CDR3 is TGCAGTGCTAGAGTACCCCATCGGGGGGATGGCTACACCTTC. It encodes CSARVPHRGDGYTF.

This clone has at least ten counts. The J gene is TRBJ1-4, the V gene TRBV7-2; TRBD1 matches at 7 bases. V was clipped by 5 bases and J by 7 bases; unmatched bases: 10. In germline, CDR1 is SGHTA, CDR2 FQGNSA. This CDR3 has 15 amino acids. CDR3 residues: CASSQNRGVSEKLFF. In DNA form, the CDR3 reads TGTGCCAGCAGCCAGAACAGGGGCGTAAGTGAAAAACTGTTTTTT.

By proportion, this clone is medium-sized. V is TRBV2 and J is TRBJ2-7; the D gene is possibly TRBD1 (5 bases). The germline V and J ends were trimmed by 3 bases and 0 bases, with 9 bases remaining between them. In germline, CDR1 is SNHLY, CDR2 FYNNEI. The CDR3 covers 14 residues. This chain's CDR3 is CASSDQGASYEQYF. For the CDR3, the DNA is TGTGCCAGCAGTGACCAAGGGGCCTCCTACGAGCAGTACTTC.

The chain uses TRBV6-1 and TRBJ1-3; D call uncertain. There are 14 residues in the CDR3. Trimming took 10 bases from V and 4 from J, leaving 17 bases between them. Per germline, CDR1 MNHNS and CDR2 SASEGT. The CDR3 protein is CATGGDADGNTIYF. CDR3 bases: TGTGCCACAGGCGGAGATGCAGACGGAAACACCATATATTTT.

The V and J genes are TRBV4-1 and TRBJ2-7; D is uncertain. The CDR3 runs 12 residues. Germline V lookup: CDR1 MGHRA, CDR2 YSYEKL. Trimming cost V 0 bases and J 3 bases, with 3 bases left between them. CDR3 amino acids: CASSQDLYEQYF. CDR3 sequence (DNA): TGCGCCAGCAGCCAAGATCTCTACGAGCAGTACTTC.

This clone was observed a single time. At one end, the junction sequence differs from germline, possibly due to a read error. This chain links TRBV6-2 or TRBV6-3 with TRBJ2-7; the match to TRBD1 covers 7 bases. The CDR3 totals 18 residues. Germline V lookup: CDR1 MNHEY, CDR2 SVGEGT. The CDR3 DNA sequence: TGTGCCAGCACTTACTCTGAGGGGGCCCTCGGGCAGGCCTACGAGCAGTACTTC. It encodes CASTYSEGALGQAYEQYF.

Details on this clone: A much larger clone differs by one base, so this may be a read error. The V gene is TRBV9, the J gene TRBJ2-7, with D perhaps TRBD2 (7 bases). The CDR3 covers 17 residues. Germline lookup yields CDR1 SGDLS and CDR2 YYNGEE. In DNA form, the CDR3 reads TGTGCCAGCAGCGTAGAGGGGGGGTGGCGGGTACAATACGATCAGTACTTC. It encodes CASSVEGGWRVQYDQYF.

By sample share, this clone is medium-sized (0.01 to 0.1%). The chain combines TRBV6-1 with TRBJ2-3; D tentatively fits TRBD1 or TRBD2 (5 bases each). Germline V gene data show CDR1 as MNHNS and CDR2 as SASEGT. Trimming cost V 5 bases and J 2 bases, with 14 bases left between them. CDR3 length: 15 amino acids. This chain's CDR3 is CASSWTRGSTDTQYF. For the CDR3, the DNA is TGTGCCAGCAGTTGGACCCGGGGCTCCACAGATACGCAGTATTTT.

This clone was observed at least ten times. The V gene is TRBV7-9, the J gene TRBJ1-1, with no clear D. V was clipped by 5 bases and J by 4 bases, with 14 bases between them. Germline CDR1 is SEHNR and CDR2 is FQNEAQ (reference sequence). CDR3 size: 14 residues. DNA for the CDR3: TGTGCCAGCAGCCCGAGCAATTGGGCCACTGAAGCTTTCTTT. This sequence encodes CASSPSNWATEAFF.

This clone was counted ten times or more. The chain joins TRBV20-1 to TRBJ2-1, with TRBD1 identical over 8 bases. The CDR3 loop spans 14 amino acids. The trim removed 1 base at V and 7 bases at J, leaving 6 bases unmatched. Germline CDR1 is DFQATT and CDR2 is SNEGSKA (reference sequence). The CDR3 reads CSARVGQGSNEQFF. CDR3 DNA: TGCAGTGCTAGAGTCGGACAGGGATCTAATGAGCAGTTCTTC.

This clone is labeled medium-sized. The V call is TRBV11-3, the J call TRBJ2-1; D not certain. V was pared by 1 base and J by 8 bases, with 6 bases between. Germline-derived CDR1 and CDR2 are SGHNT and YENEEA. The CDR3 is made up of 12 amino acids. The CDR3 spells CASSLVPDEQFF. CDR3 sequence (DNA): TGTGCCAGCAGCTTAGTACCCGATGAGCAGTTCTTC.

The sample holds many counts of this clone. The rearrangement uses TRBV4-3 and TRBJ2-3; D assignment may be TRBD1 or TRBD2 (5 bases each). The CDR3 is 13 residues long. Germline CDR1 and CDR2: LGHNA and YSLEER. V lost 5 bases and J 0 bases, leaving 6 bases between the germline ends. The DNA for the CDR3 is TGCGCCAGCAGCAGGGACAGCACAGATACGCAGTATTTT. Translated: CASSRDSTDTQYF.

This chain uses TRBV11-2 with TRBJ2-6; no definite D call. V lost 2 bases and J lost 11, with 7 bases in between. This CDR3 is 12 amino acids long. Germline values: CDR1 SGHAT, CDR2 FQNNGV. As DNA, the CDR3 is TGTGCCAGCAGCTTACAAGGCTACGTCCTGACTTTC. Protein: CASSLQGYVLTF.